This T cell receptor (beta chain) was sequenced during a study of beta chain features in type 1 diabetes. This clone was picked up a small number of times. The investigators reverse transcribed all of the isolated RNA, so they sequenced expressed TCRB transcripts. This table comes from immunoSEQ multiplex PCR, and its TCRdb copy is limited to in-frame clones, with some not included. The sample contains almost 350,000 clones, less than 9.5% of which appear only once. This TCR derives from a young woman in good health. Sequencing was done on a sample of central memory CD4+ T cells from blood.

The CDR3 here is CASTITGETQYF. CDR3 sequence (DNA): TGTGCCAGCACGATAACGGGAGAGACCCAGTACTTC. The chain employs TRBV28 and TRBJ2-5; D is ambiguous. Germline lookup yields CDR1 MDHEN and CDR2 SYDVKM. The ends were cut back, 7 bases at V and 4 bases at J, with 10 bases in the middle. The CDR3 length is 12 residues.